This T cell receptor (beta chain) was sequenced for a study of blood T cell repertoires in COVID-19 (dated by TCRdb to 2020 to 2021). For context, the study as a whole: Samples covering the acute and convalescent phases of COVID-19 were provided by collaborators in the United States, Italy and Spain. A freely available public database, intended as a resource for researchers studying the immune response to SARS-CoV-2, is where the repertoires were released. The prospective study material was composed of cDNA or gDNA derived from T cells, B-cell-depleted T cells, or PBMCs. Samples were obtained from the ongoing ImmuneRACE study (first 160 participants) and from 950 to 1,500 subjects provided by 6 global collaborators. A de-identified subject ID, COVID-19 status, age in years and sex were almost always included in the sample metadata. HLA class I and class II types, where available, came from metadata supplied by the sample provider rather than from assay-based typing. The dataset comprised deeply sampled blood TCRbeta repertoires from subjects exposed to, actively infected with, or recovered from COVID-19.

TCRbeta CDR3 regions were amplified from genomic DNA using the immunoSEQ Assay, a bias-controlled multiplex PCR. As for how the authors treated the data: Within the assay, amplification of reference gene primers was used to estimate how many nucleated cells each sample contained. Sequence reads were collapsed and filtered to measure the absolute abundance of every unique TCRbeta CDR3 rearrangement. For each sample, productive Simpson clonality was calculated by taking the square root of Simpson's diversity index across productive rearrangements. TCRdb mirrors the immuneACCESS table, restricted to in-frame sequences. Some clones are absent from its copies; in checked studies, under half trace to an unresolved V gene, and the reason for the others is unknown. V, J and clone size are taken as reported in that table, and D and trimming were inferred from the DNA itself. The sample table shows roughly 200,000 clones, and about 84% are seen once. 18% of the sample comes from the top ten.

From the germline V gene, CDR1 is MNHEY and CDR2 is SVGAGI. The CDR3 measures 13 amino acids from cysteine to phenylalanine. The read is trimmed to its CDR3 DNA, 39 bases read in frame from base 1. V is trimmed back by 9 bases and J by 0 bases, and the junction contains 2 bases that no gene match accounts for. The paper as a whole reports these results and caveats: How much clinical and demographic metadata was included differed by source and by participant, and the metadata was provided uncurated.

This clone was counted at least ten times. Its target antigen remains unknown. The sample holds no much larger clone one base away, and base qualities are not on file. Other nucleotide sequences in the sample specify the same CDR3. At one collaborating source in Seattle, patients were enrolled during active infection and were followed longitudinally through the course of disease. Each collaborating institution followed its own protocols to collect whole blood in K2EDTA tubes. For TCRbeta analysis, collaborator samples were shipped as frozen whole blood, as isolated PBMCs, or as DNA extracted from either sample type.

The sequence was obtained from a person between 65 and 80 years old with COVID-19, enrolled during active disease. The sequenced sample consisted of peripheral blood. Recombination connected TRBV6-5 to TRBJ2-3; 8 of the junction bases match TRBD2. The CDR3 protein: CASTSGSTDTQYF. The nucleotides are TGTGCCAGTACTAGCGGCAGCACAGATACGCAGTATTTT.